The present T cell receptor (beta chain) was sequenced within a study of graft-versus-host responses after intestinal transplantation. Whole-study context: Multivisceral, liver-intestinal, or isolated intestinal transplants were given to recipients. For 2 to 4 years after anti-thymocyte globulin induction, all recipients took tacrolimus and steroids.

Regarding this clone: Its antigen is currently unknown.

Data came from immunoSEQ multiplex PCR; TCRdb stores just in-frame clones and leaves some out. This table holds about 88,000 clones, 90% found once. Study findings and constraints: In patients with graft-donor T cell macrochimerism, allograft graft-versus-host to host-versus-graft clonal ratios were high.

The sample consisted of unstimulated CD4+ T cells sorted from spleen or lymph node cells, taken before intestinal transplant. The receptor comes from a human donor who received an intestinal transplant.

The CDR3, as DNA: TGTGCCAGCAGCGTGGGAGGGCCCCCCCTCCACTTT. It codes for CASSVGGPPLHF. The chain employs TRBV7-2 and TRBJ1-6; D is unclear. The V gene lost 5 bases and the J gene lost 13 bases, with 12 bases spanning the gap. This CDR3 comprises 12 residues. Germline V CDR1 and CDR2: SGHTA, FQGNSA. The full variable domain, rest sourced from reference TRBV7-2 and TRBJ1-6, is GAGVSQSPSNKVTEKGKDVELRCDPISGHTALYWYRQSLGQGLEFLIYFQGNSAPDKSGLPSDRFSAERTGGSVSTLTIQRTQQEDSAVYLCASSVGGPPLHFGNGTRLTVT.